The rows below give T cell receptor beta chains drawn from one sample of a study of T cell changes during pregnancy in multiple sclerosis. Method: immunoSEQ multiplex PCR; TCRdb's copy keeps in-frame clones and lacks some. The sample includes more than 25,000 clones, about 87% of them seen just once. The sample in question was CD8+ T cells from peripheral blood mononuclear cells, obtained in the first trimester of pregnancy. The receptors derive from a female donor with multiple sclerosis, enrolled in a pregnancy study. CDR3s include the opening cysteine and the closing phenylalanine or tryptophan. The order of the fields is CDR3 length, J gene, V gene, clone size, D gene, CDR3 DNA, CDR3 protein. A D gene is named only where the DNA matches it firmly. Clone size is stated in some rows and not others, as once, few, many or a class when expanded.

cdr3_length: 15; j_call: TRBJ2-7; v_call: TRBV7-6; clone_size: -; d_call: -; cdr3_nt: TGTGCCAGCACCCCTGCGGAATCCCCCTCCTACGAGCAGTACTTC; cdr3_aa: CASTPAESPSYEQYF
cdr3_length: 14; j_call: TRBJ2-1; v_call: TRBV6-5; clone_size: -; d_call: -; cdr3_nt: TGTGCCAGCAGTTACTCGGGGGAGGACAATGAGCAGTTCTTC; cdr3_aa: CASSYSGEDNEQFF
cdr3_length: 16; j_call: TRBJ1-3; v_call: TRBV4-3; clone_size: -; d_call: -; cdr3_nt: TGCGCCAGCAGCCAAGCCCCAGGGTCAGAGGAAAACACCATATATTTT; cdr3_aa: CASSQAPGSEENTIYF
cdr3_length: 13; j_call: TRBJ2-7; v_call: TRBV9; clone_size: -; d_call: -; cdr3_nt: TGTGCCAGCAGCGCGGGGTCTAGCTACGAGCAGTACTTC; cdr3_aa: CASSAGSSYEQYF
cdr3_length: 15; j_call: TRBJ2-1; v_call: TRBV10-3; clone_size: -; d_call: TRBD2; cdr3_nt: TGTGCCATCAGTGCACTAGCGGGAGTCGATAATGAGCAGTTCTTC; cdr3_aa: CAISALAGVDNEQFF
cdr3_length: 15; j_call: TRBJ2-7; v_call: TRBV12-5; clone_size: -; d_call: TRBD2; cdr3_nt: TGTGCTAGTGGTCCCGGGACTAGCGGGAACTACGAGCAGTACTTC; cdr3_aa: CASGPGTSGNYEQYF
cdr3_length: 14; j_call: TRBJ1-5; v_call: TRBV15; clone_size: -; d_call: -; cdr3_nt: TGTGCCACCAGCGGGGGGGTCGGCAATCAGCCCCAGCATTTT; cdr3_aa: CATSGGVGNQPQHF
cdr3_length: 12; j_call: TRBJ2-1; v_call: TRBV4-1; clone_size: -; d_call: -; cdr3_nt: TGCGCCAGCAGCCAAGATGGGCCGGAGCAGTTCTTC; cdr3_aa: CASSQDGPEQFF
cdr3_length: 15; j_call: TRBJ1-2; v_call: TRBV11-2; clone_size: -; d_call: -; cdr3_nt: TGTGCCAGCAGCCTCACTCCACAGTCTAACTATGGCTACACCTTC; cdr3_aa: CASSLTPQSNYGYTF
cdr3_length: 15; j_call: TRBJ1-2; v_call: TRBV14; clone_size: -; d_call: -; cdr3_nt: TGTGCCAGCAGCCCCAGGGGTTTCTGCCCGTGTGGCTACACCTTC; cdr3_aa: CASSPRGFCPCGYTF
cdr3_length: 14; j_call: TRBJ2-1; v_call: TRBV11-3; clone_size: -; d_call: TRBD2; cdr3_nt: TGTGCCAGCAGCTTAGGGGAGGGCCTCGGTGAGCAGTTCTTC; cdr3_aa: CASSLGEGLGEQFF
cdr3_length: 14; j_call: TRBJ2-7; v_call: TRBV25-1; clone_size: -; d_call: TRBD1; cdr3_nt: TGTGCCAGCAGTGATAGGGACAGGCCCAACGAGCAGTACTTC; cdr3_aa: CASSDRDRPNEQYF
cdr3_length: 15; j_call: TRBJ2-1; v_call: TRBV9; clone_size: -; d_call: -; cdr3_nt: TGTGCCAGCAGCGTGACAGCGAGGGGGAGCGATGAGCAGTTCTTC; cdr3_aa: CASSVTARGSDEQFF
cdr3_length: 15; j_call: TRBJ2-7; v_call: TRBV6-1; clone_size: once; d_call: TRBD1; cdr3_nt: TGTGCCAGCAGTGAATTTAAGGGACAGTCTGACGAGCAGTACTTC; cdr3_aa: CASSEFKGQSDEQYF
cdr3_length: 14; j_call: TRBJ2-1; v_call: TRBV12-5; clone_size: -; d_call: TRBD2; cdr3_nt: TGTGCTAGTGGATTAGCGGGGGCATACAATGAGCAGTTCTTC; cdr3_aa: CASGLAGAYNEQFF
cdr3_length: 15; j_call: TRBJ2-2; v_call: TRBV7-9; clone_size: -; d_call: TRBD1; cdr3_nt: TGTGCCAGCAGTATGACAGGGGGTAGCACCGGGGAGCTGTTTTTT; cdr3_aa: CASSMTGGSTGELFF
cdr3_length: 16; j_call: TRBJ2-7; v_call: TRBV10-3; clone_size: -; d_call: -; cdr3_nt: TGTGCCATCAGTGAGAGTTTGGGGGCAGGGGGGTCCGAGCAGTACTTC; cdr3_aa: CAISESLGAGGSEQYF
cdr3_length: 15; j_call: TRBJ2-1; v_call: TRBV6-4; clone_size: few; d_call: TRBD2; cdr3_nt: TGTGCCAGCAGTGACGGGACTAGCGGGAGTCATGAGCAGTTCTTC; cdr3_aa: CASSDGTSGSHEQFF
cdr3_length: 15; j_call: TRBJ2-7; v_call: TRBV5-5; clone_size: -; d_call: TRBD1; cdr3_nt: TGTGCCAGCAGCTTGTTGGGGACAGGGCTGGATGAGCAGTACTTC; cdr3_aa: CASSLLGTGLDEQYF
cdr3_length: 16; j_call: TRBJ1-1; v_call: TRBV5-4; clone_size: -; d_call: -; cdr3_nt: TGTGCCAGCCTCCCGGCGGGAGCCGGGTCGAACACTGAAGCTTTCTTT; cdr3_aa: CASLPAGAGSNTEAFF
cdr3_length: 14; j_call: TRBJ2-2; v_call: TRBV29-1; clone_size: -; d_call: -; cdr3_nt: TGCAGCGTTGATACGGGTACGAACACCGGGGAGCTGTTTTTT; cdr3_aa: CSVDTGTNTGELFF
cdr3_length: 16; j_call: TRBJ2-3; v_call: TRBV7-9; clone_size: -; d_call: TRBD2; cdr3_nt: TGTGCCAGCAGCCCGGAATTAGCGGGGGTCTTCGAGGGGCAGTATTTT; cdr3_aa: CASSPELAGVFEGQYF
cdr3_length: 15; j_call: TRBJ2-1; v_call: TRBV7-3; clone_size: -; d_call: TRBD2; cdr3_nt: TGTGCCAGCAGCCAAGCTAGCGGGAGTGGATTTGAGCAGTTCTTC; cdr3_aa: CASSQASGSGFEQFF
cdr3_length: 15; j_call: TRBJ2-7; v_call: TRBV7-3; clone_size: once; d_call: -; cdr3_nt: TGTGCCAGCAGCCCCCACAGCGGCCCTTCCTACGAGCAGTACTTC; cdr3_aa: CASSPHSGPSYEQYF
cdr3_length: 14; j_call: TRBJ1-5; v_call: TRBV6-6; clone_size: -; d_call: -; cdr3_nt: TGTGCCAGCAGTTACGAACCCACTAATCAGCCCCAGCATTTT; cdr3_aa: CASSYEPTNQPQHF
cdr3_length: 17; j_call: TRBJ2-2; v_call: TRBV5-1; clone_size: few; d_call: TRBD2; cdr3_nt: TGCGCCAGCAGCTTCTTTAGCGGGAGGGCCGCAACCGGGGAGCTGTTTTTT; cdr3_aa: CASSFFSGRAATGELFF
cdr3_length: 14; j_call: TRBJ1-5; v_call: TRBV28; clone_size: once; d_call: TRBD1; cdr3_nt: TGTGCCAGCAGACGGACAGGGTTGAGTCAGCCCCAGCATTTT; cdr3_aa: CASRRTGLSQPQHF
cdr3_length: 15; j_call: TRBJ2-7; v_call: TRBV6-1; clone_size: -; d_call: TRBD1; cdr3_nt: TGTGCCAGCAGGGTCCTAGGACAGGGGAACTACGAGCAGTACTTC; cdr3_aa: CASRVLGQGNYEQYF
cdr3_length: 15; j_call: TRBJ2-5; v_call: TRBV29-1; clone_size: -; d_call: -; cdr3_nt: TGCAGCGTGAGAGGACAGTCGGCCCGGCCAGAGACCCAGTACTTC; cdr3_aa: CSVRGQSARPETQYF
cdr3_length: 14; j_call: TRBJ1-4; v_call: TRBV5-1; clone_size: -; d_call: -; cdr3_nt: TGCGCCAGCAGCTACGGGACATCTAATGAAAAACTGTTTTTT; cdr3_aa: CASSYGTSNEKLFF
cdr3_length: 13; j_call: TRBJ2-1; v_call: TRBV30; clone_size: -; d_call: -; cdr3_nt: TGTGCCTGGAGTGTTTCGTCGGGAAATGAGCAGTTCTTC; cdr3_aa: CAWSVSSGNEQFF
cdr3_length: 15; j_call: TRBJ2-7; v_call: TRBV7-3; clone_size: few; d_call: TRBD1; cdr3_nt: TGTGCCAGCAGTTACGGGACAGGGGAAGGGTACGAGCAGTACTTC; cdr3_aa: CASSYGTGEGYEQYF
cdr3_length: 14; j_call: TRBJ2-1; v_call: TRBV6-6; clone_size: -; d_call: -; cdr3_nt: TGTGCCAGCACAGAGGTAGGGGCCTACAATGAGCAGTTCTTC; cdr3_aa: CASTEVGAYNEQFF
cdr3_length: 16; j_call: TRBJ2-1; v_call: TRBV28; clone_size: few; d_call: TRBD2; cdr3_nt: TGTGCCAGCAGTTTCCTTAGCGGGGGGTACTACAATGAGCAGTTCTTC; cdr3_aa: CASSFLSGGYYNEQFF
cdr3_length: 16; j_call: TRBJ2-1; v_call: TRBV13; clone_size: -; d_call: -; cdr3_nt: TGTGCCAGCAGCTTAGTAGCGCTAGGCTCCTACAATGAGCAGTTCTTC; cdr3_aa: CASSLVALGSYNEQFF
cdr3_length: 15; j_call: TRBJ2-7; v_call: TRBV9; clone_size: -; d_call: -; cdr3_nt: TGTGCCAGCAGCGTAGGCGCGGCCAGCTCCTACGAGCAGTACTTC; cdr3_aa: CASSVGAASSYEQYF
cdr3_length: 14; j_call: TRBJ2-1; v_call: TRBV4-1; clone_size: -; d_call: -; cdr3_nt: TGCGCCAGCAGCCAAGATCGGGCAGGCGGGGAGCAGTTCTTC; cdr3_aa: CASSQDRAGGEQFF
cdr3_length: 16; j_call: TRBJ2-7; v_call: TRBV27; clone_size: -; d_call: -; cdr3_nt: TGTGCCAGCAGTAGTTTTGTGGCCGGAGGGTCCTACGAGCAGTACTTC; cdr3_aa: CASSSFVAGGSYEQYF
cdr3_length: 16; j_call: TRBJ2-2; v_call: TRBV7-6; clone_size: -; d_call: TRBD2; cdr3_nt: TGTGCCAGCAGCCTCAGACTAGCGGGGGGTACCGGGGAGCTGTTTTTT; cdr3_aa: CASSLRLAGGTGELFF
cdr3_length: 15; j_call: TRBJ1-1; v_call: TRBV5-6; clone_size: -; d_call: TRBD1; cdr3_nt: TGTGCCAGCAGCTCTTTGGGACAGGGGGACACTGAAGCTTTCTTT; cdr3_aa: CASSSLGQGDTEAFF
cdr3_length: 16; j_call: TRBJ2-1; v_call: TRBV7-9; clone_size: -; d_call: TRBD2; cdr3_nt: TGTGCCAGCAGCTTCCCACGACTAGCGGGAGCCAATGAGCAGTTCTTC; cdr3_aa: CASSFPRLAGANEQFF
cdr3_length: 17; j_call: TRBJ2-5; v_call: TRBV4-1; clone_size: -; d_call: TRBD1; cdr3_nt: TGCGCCAGCAGCCAAGATATGGGGAACAGGGGGCAAGAGACCCAGTACTTC; cdr3_aa: CASSQDMGNRGQETQYF
cdr3_length: 12; j_call: TRBJ2-5; v_call: TRBV25-1; clone_size: -; d_call: -; cdr3_nt: TGTGCCAGCAGTGACATTCAAGAGACCCAGTACTTC; cdr3_aa: CASSDIQETQYF
cdr3_length: 17; j_call: TRBJ2-5; v_call: TRBV4-3; clone_size: -; d_call: -; cdr3_nt: TGCGCCAGCAGCCAAGATAGTGGGGGCCCGTACCAAGAGACCCAGTACTTC; cdr3_aa: CASSQDSGGPYQETQYF
cdr3_length: 15; j_call: TRBJ2-7; v_call: TRBV13; clone_size: -; d_call: TRBD2; cdr3_nt: TGTGCCAGCAGCCCCACTAGCGGGGGATCCTACGAGCAGTACTTC; cdr3_aa: CASSPTSGGSYEQYF
cdr3_length: 15; j_call: TRBJ1-4; v_call: TRBV9; clone_size: -; d_call: -; cdr3_nt: TGTGCCAGCAGCGTAGATGGGGAGACTAATGAAAAACTGTTTTTT; cdr3_aa: CASSVDGETNEKLFF
cdr3_length: 15; j_call: TRBJ1-1; v_call: TRBV7-9; clone_size: -; d_call: TRBD1; cdr3_nt: TGTGCCAGCAGCACCTCGGACAGGGCGTACACTGAAGCTTTCTTT; cdr3_aa: CASSTSDRAYTEAFF